One and the same sample provided the 30 T cell receptor beta chains below, sequenced in a study of somatic mutations in cytotoxic T cells in rheumatoid arthritis. Measured with immunoSEQ multiplex PCR; TCRdb has only the in-frame clones, and not every one. The sample contains roughly 20,000 clones, over 75% of which appear only once. Sequencing was done on a sample of CD8+ T cells sorted from blood. These receptors were collected from an adult with rheumatoid arthritis.

This clone was seen only once. V is TRBV9 and J is TRBJ1-2, with unresolved D. Germline-derived CDR1 and CDR2 are SGDLS and YYNGEE. CDR3 length: 13 residues. Between the trimmed V and J ends, which lost 3 bases and 4 bases, there was a span of 10 bases. CDR3 DNA: TGTGCCAGCAGCGCGGACGGAACCTATGGCTACACCTTC. It is translated as CASSADGTYGYTF. Variable domain in full (rest from reference TRBV9 and TRBJ1-2): DSGVTQTPKHLITATGQRVTLRCSPRSGDLSVYWYQQSLDQGLQFLIQYYNGEERAKGNILERFSAQQFPDLHSELNLSSLELGDSALYFCASSADGTYGYTFGSGTRLTVV.

This chain uses TRBV7-6 with TRBJ1-3; unclear D gene. Germline lookup yields CDR1 SGHVS and CDR2 FNYEAQ. The CDR3 has 17 amino acids. With 2 bases removed from V and 0 bases from J, the gap between germline ends came to 14 bases. The CDR3 bases are TGTGCCAGCAGCTTATTCCGGACTCTAAGCTCTGGAAACACCATATATTTT. It translates to CASSLFRTLSSGNTIYF.

In this sample, this clone turned up once. The chain carries TRBV6-5 and TRBJ2-1; TRBD1 might be the D (6 bases). CDR3 length equals 13 residues. Germline values: CDR1 MNHEY, CDR2 SVGAGI. The germline V and J ends were trimmed by 0 bases and 9 bases, with 9 bases remaining between them. CDR3: CASSYSKGGEQFF. For the CDR3, the DNA is TGTGCCAGCAGTTACTCGAAAGGGGGTGAGCAGTTCTTC.

The chain combines TRBV9 with TRBJ1-1; D unresolved. V lost 4 bases and J 1 base, leaving 14 bases between the germline ends. This CDR3 region has 15 residues. Germline lookup yields CDR1 SGDLS and CDR2 YYNGEE. In DNA form, the CDR3 reads TGTGCCAGCAGCCCCCCGGGTGGAGGGAACACTGAAGCTTTCTTT. Its translation is CASSPPGGGNTEAFF.

The chain employs TRBV6-1 and TRBJ1-4; 7 bases are shared with TRBD1. The V segment lost 0 bases and the J segment 5 bases; nucleotides outside the gene matches: 3. CDR1 is MNHNS, CDR2 SASEGT, per germline. This CDR3 is 15 amino acids long. CDR3 sequence reads: CASSEAGTENEKLFF. The CDR3 coding sequence is TGTGCCAGCAGTGAAGCTGGGACAGAGAATGAAAAACTGTTTTTT.

The chain employs TRBV4-2 and TRBJ1-1; 8 positions match TRBD1. Trimming at V came to 0 bases and at J to 5 bases, leaving 5 bases not matched to a gene. Germline CDR1 and CDR2: LGHNA and YNFKEQ. The length of the CDR3 is 15 residues. In DNA, the CDR3 is TGTGCCAGCAGCCAAGAGGACAGGGCGGGGACTGAAGCTTTCTTT. Amino acid sequence: CASSQEDRAGTEAFF.

This clone was counted a single time. V is TRBV7-2 and J is TRBJ2-3, with 13 bases that match TRBD2. CDR1 and CDR2 from the germline V gene are SGHTA and FQGNSA. V dropped 4 bases and J dropped 3; count of bases not matched to a gene: 4. The CDR3 consists of 16 residues. The CDR3 DNA sequence: TGTGCCAGCAGCTCCTGGACTAGCGGGAGTACAGATACGCAGTATTTT. This gives the protein CASSSWTSGSTDTQYF.

This clone was counted between two and nine times. This chain connects TRBV30 to TRBJ2-1; 13 nucleotides match TRBD2. The germline V gene encodes CDR1 GTSNPN and CDR2 SVGIG (reference sequence). The CDR3 covers 16 residues. V was clipped by 0 bases and J by 7 bases; unmatched bases: 6. This CDR3 reads CAWSVTGLAGFNEQFF. CDR3 bases: TGTGCCTGGAGTGTAACGGGACTAGCGGGGTTTAATGAGCAGTTCTTC.

The chain links TRBV2 to TRBJ1-1; tentatively, D is TRBD1 (6 bases). The V end lost 5 bases, the J end lost 3 bases, and 13 bases lay between the germline ends. The CDR3 covers 14 residues. The V gene's germline CDR1 is SNHLY and CDR2 FYNNEI. CDR3 residues: CASSPQGGDTEAFF. The CDR3 region has the DNA TGTGCCAGCAGTCCACAGGGAGGGGACACTGAAGCTTTCTTT.

The chain couples TRBV9 to TRBJ1-2, with D possibly being TRBD1 (5 bases). CDR1 SGDLS and CDR2 YYNGEE come from the germline V gene. The CDR3 contains 15 residues. V gave up 0 bases and J gave up 1 base, with 10 bases separating them. The CDR3 DNA follows: TGTGCCAGCAGCGTAGAGGGACTGGATAACTATGGCTACACCTTC. This encodes CASSVEGLDNYGYTF.

V gene TRBV30 combines with J gene TRBJ1-1; TRBD1 matches at 7 bases. Trimming at V came to 1 base and at J to 5 bases, leaving 13 bases not matched to a gene. The germline gives CDR1 GTSNPN, CDR2 SVGIG (reference sequence). The CDR3 contains 16 residues. The CDR3 nucleotides are TGTGCCTGGAGTGGGAGGGGGCTGCGAATCGAGACTGAAGCTTTCTTT. Protein sequence: CAWSGRGLRIETEAFF.

The chain has TRBV6-5 and TRBJ2-7; D may be TRBD1 (6 bases). CDR1 is MNHEY, CDR2 SVGAGI, per germline. The CDR3 covers 15 residues. The V and J ends lost 2 bases and 2 bases respectively, with 13 bases between them. The CDR3 sequence: CASSYRQASTYEQYF. DNA of the CDR3: TGTGCCAGCAGTTACCGACAGGCGAGTACCTACGAGCAGTACTTC.

CDR3 residues: CASSLTGTGPSNQPQHF. CDR3 bases: TGTGCCAGCAGCTTGACAGGCACAGGGCCTAGCAATCAGCCCCAGCATTTT. V is TRBV5-8 and J is TRBJ1-5, with TRBD1 as a possible D gene (6 bases). In germline, CDR1 is SGHTS, CDR2 YDEGEE. The CDR3 has 17 residues. Trimming removed 1 base from V and 0 bases from J, with 14 bases in between. The full variable domain, completed using reference TRBV5-8 and TRBJ1-5, is EAGVTQSPTHLIKTRGQQATLRCSPISGHTSVYWYQQALGLGLQFLLWYDEGEERNRGNFPPRFSGRQFPNYSSELNVNALELEDSALYLCASSLTGTGPSNQPQHFGDGTRLSIL.

This chain uses TRBV27 with TRBJ2-5; 8 bases are a match to TRBD1. V shed 5 bases and J 5 bases; nucleotides not matched to a gene: 16. Germline V gene data show CDR1 as MNHEY and CDR2 as SMNVEV (reference sequence). The CDR3 runs to 17 residues. CDR3 amino acids: CASSPHGQGGARETQYF. CDR3 nucleotides: TGTGCCAGCAGTCCCCACGGACAGGGTGGGGCAAGGGAGACCCAGTACTTC.

The V gene is TRBV11-2, the J gene TRBJ2-3; 7 positions match TRBD2. Trimming removed 3 bases from V and 3 bases from J; junction bases left unmatched: 9. This CDR3 has 16 amino acids. CDR1 and CDR2 (germline): SGHAT, FQNNGV. The CDR3 nucleotides read TGTGCCAGCAGCTTGAGAGCTCGGGAGGAAACAGATACGCAGTATTTT. It yields the protein CASSLRAREETDTQYF.

This chain connects TRBV6-1 to TRBJ1-2; weak D call: TRBD1 (5 bases). The CDR3 has 13 residues. Trimming took off 3 bases at V and 7 bases at J, with 12 bases between the two ends. CDR1 is MNHNS and CDR2 is SASEGT in the germline V gene. The CDR3 DNA follows: TGTGCCAGCAGTGAGAGGGGTTTAGGTGGCTACACCTTC. Translated, it gives CASSERGLGGYTF.

This chain uses TRBV5-1 with TRBJ1-1, with TRBD1 identical over 7 bases. The CDR3 is 15 residues long. J gave up 1 base and V 0 bases, and 3 bases lay outside the gene matches. CDR1 and CDR2 (germline): SGHRS, YFSETQ. Here the CDR3 DNA reads TGCGCCAGCAGCTTGGCAGGGGGGGCGAACACTGAAGCTTTCTTT. Amino acid sequence: CASSLAGGANTEAFF.

V is TRBV19 and J is TRBJ2-2, with 8 nucleotides matching TRBD1. The V gene's germline CDR1 is LNHDA and CDR2 SQIVND (reference sequence). Unmatched junction bases numbered 9, after V lost 4 bases and J lost 5 bases. The CDR3 length is 16 residues. The CDR3 nucleotides read TGTGCCAGTAGTACCGACAGGGGACGAGGAACCGGGGAGCTGTTTTTT. This gives the protein CASSTDRGRGTGELFF.

This clone has only one observation. This chain uses TRBV6-6 with TRBJ1-2, with a possible D match to TRBD1 (6 bases). The V and J ends lost 6 bases and 4 bases respectively, with 18 bases between them. Germline CDR1 is MNHNY and CDR2 is SVGAGI (reference sequence). The CDR3 spans 15 residues. The CDR3 coding sequence is TGTGCCAGCAGCCCACGGGACACGGAGGGCTATGGCTACACCTTC. Translated, it gives CASSPRDTEGYGYTF.

Worth noting for this clone: Different DNA sequences within this sample yield the same CDR3. The chain links TRBV7-6 to TRBJ2-3, with 8 nucleotides matching TRBD1. Germline V gene data show CDR1 as SGHVS and CDR2 as FNYEAQ. This CDR3 region has 18 residues. V dropped 3 bases and J dropped 0; count of bases not matched to a gene: 11. In DNA, the CDR3 is TGTGCCAGCAGCTTCCTTCCCCCGGGACAGGAGAGCACAGATACGCAGTATTTT. This gives the protein CASSFLPPGQESTDTQYF.

To note about this clone: One end of the junction fails to match germline, which may point to a read error. The rearrangement joins TRBV7-2 to TRBJ2-2, with D unclear. The germline gives CDR1 SGHTA, CDR2 FQGNSA. The CDR3 has 16 amino acids. CDR3 sequence reads: CANSFLRFRRTGELFF. DNA of the CDR3: TGTGCCAACAGCTTTCTCCGGTTTAGACGCACCGGGGAGCTGTTTTTT.

This clone turned up a few times. The V and J genes are TRBV14 and TRBJ1-1, with TRBD1 matching 7 bases. In germline, CDR1 is SGHDN, CDR2 FVKESK. The CDR3 runs to 14 residues. V shed 6 bases, J shed 6 bases, and the junction held 10 bases outside the gene matches. The CDR3: CASSRKGARSEAFF. In DNA, the CDR3 is TGTGCCAGCAGTCGTAAGGGGGCGCGATCTGAAGCTTTCTTT.

V and J are TRBV18 and TRBJ1-4, with TRBD1 matching over 12 bases. The junction had 1 base not matched to a gene; V was cut back by 0 bases and J by 2 bases. CDR3 length: 17 residues. Germline V CDR1 and CDR2: KGHSH, LQKENI. CDR3 sequence (DNA): TGTGCCAGCTCACCACCTGGGACAGGGGGCACTAATGAAAAACTGTTTTTT. It encodes CASSPPGTGGTNEKLFF.

This chain's CDR3 is CASSESTSGNTEAFF. DNA for the CDR3: TGTGCCAGCAGTGAGTCCACCTCAGGGAACACTGAAGCTTTCTTT. V usage is TRBV25-1 and J usage is TRBJ1-1; D is uncertain. V lost 3 bases and J 1 base, leaving 12 bases between the germline ends. CDR3 length equals 15 residues. CDR1 is MGHDK, CDR2 SYGVNS, per germline.

The rearrangement uses TRBV7-9 and TRBJ1-1; 7 nucleotides line up with TRBD1. Germline V gene lookup returns CDR1 SEHNR and CDR2 FQNEAQ (reference sequence). Trimming cost V 1 base and J 10 bases; bases outside gene matches: 6. The CDR3 consists of 13 residues. CDR3 bases: TGTGCCAGCAGCTTAGGAGAAAACAGGGGAGCTTTCTTT. Encoded protein: CASSLGENRGAFF.

V is TRBV5-1 and J is TRBJ1-2; tentative D call: TRBD1 (6 bases). Germline V gives CDR1 SGHRS, CDR2 YFSETQ. Trimming removed 5 bases from V and 5 bases from J, with 16 bases in between. The CDR3 contains 14 residues. CDR3 region: CASSNQGPEYGYTF. Written as DNA, the CDR3 is TGCGCCAGCAGTAATCAGGGGCCGGAATATGGCTACACCTTC.

The chain joins TRBV4-1 to TRBJ2-7; possible D gene TRBD2, 6 bases. The V gene lost 3 bases and the J gene lost 2 bases, with 11 bases spanning the gap. The length of the CDR3 is 14 residues. The germline V gene encodes CDR1 MGHRA and CDR2 YSYEKL. CDR3 DNA: TGCGCCAGCAGCCAGTGGGGACTCGCCTACGAGCAGTACTTC. As protein: CASSQWGLAYEQYF.

V gene TRBV19 combines with J gene TRBJ2-2, with D perhaps being TRBD1 or TRBD2 (5 bases each). The V end was cut by 7 bases, the J end by 0 bases, with 15 bases between. Germline CDR1 reads LNHDA; CDR2 reads SQIVND (reference sequence). This CDR3 is 16 amino acids long. This chain's CDR3 is CASIPSQGANTGELFF. CDR3 nucleotide sequence: TGTGCCAGTATCCCCAGCCAGGGAGCGAACACCGGGGAGCTGTTTTTT.

V is TRBV5-1 and J is TRBJ2-7; the match to TRBD2 covers 7 bases. The CDR3 consists of 14 residues. V shed 3 bases and J 2 bases; nucleotides not matched to a gene: 5. Germline loops: CDR1 SGHRS, CDR2 YFSETQ. CDR3 coding DNA: TGCGCCAGCAGCTACGGGGACTACCCCTACGAGCAGTACTTC. Amino acid sequence: CASSYGDYPYEQYF.

This clone was seen a few times. This chain uses TRBV7-9 with TRBJ1-2; TRBD1 agrees at 9 bases. The V gene's germline CDR1 is SEHNR and CDR2 FQNEAQ (reference sequence). V was pared by 5 bases and J by 6 bases, with 7 bases of the junction left unmatched. The CDR3 is made up of 14 amino acids. The CDR3 loop reads CASSTGQGRNGYTF. The CDR3 DNA is TGTGCCAGCAGCACAGGACAGGGGAGAAATGGCTACACCTTC. The whole variable domain, filled in from reference TRBV7-9 and TRBJ1-2, reads DTGVSQNPRHKITKRGQNVTFRCDPISEHNRLYWYRQTLGQGPEFLTYFQNEAQLEKSRLLSDRFSAERPKGSFSTLEIQRTEQGDSAMYLCASSTGQGRNGYTFGSGTRLTVV.